Below are 24 T cell receptor beta chains sequenced from a single sample in a study of cytomegalovirus exposure and HLA in healthy donors (dated by TCRdb to about 2017). Library construction relied on the immunoSEQ multiplex PCR assay. For the multiplex PCR, a mixture combining 60 forward primers for TCR Vbeta segments and 13 reverse primers for TCR Jbeta segments was used. The table was pulled from immuneACCESS by TCRdb, which kept in-frame rearrangements only. Such tables lose some clones; where checked, under half of the loss comes from unresolved V genes, and the rest has no known cause. This sample is represented by about 160,000 clones; 77% of them were singletons. The ten largest account for 1.5% to 2% of the sample. Sequenced: PBMCs. The origin of the receptors is a woman younger than 45 in good health and CMV-seronegative.

The genes are TRBV5-1 and TRBJ2-7; 10 bases fit TRBD2. Looked up from germline, CDR1 is SGHRS and CDR2 is YFSETQ. V dropped 3 bases and J dropped 9; count of bases not matched to a gene: 18. The CDR3 has 17 residues. Written as DNA, the CDR3 is TGCGCCAGCAGCTCCGGTCCCTCTAGCGGGGGAGGCCGAGGGCAGTACTTC. Residues: CASSSGPSSGGGRGQYF.

The chain links TRBV18 to TRBJ2-3, with D hard to call. CDR3 size: 17 residues. V was trimmed by 2 bases and J by 2 bases, leaving 17 bases between them. Per germline, CDR1 KGHSH and CDR2 LQKENI. The CDR3 sequence is CASSPLTGGDLTDTQYF. The CDR3 region has the DNA TGTGCCAGCTCACCATTAACCGGCGGCGACCTCACAGATACGCAGTATTTT.

V and J are TRBV5-1 and TRBJ2-1, with TRBD2 as a possible D gene (5 bases). This CDR3 spans 14 amino acids. The ends were cut back, 1 base at V and 6 bases at J, with 11 bases in the middle. The germline V gene has CDR1 SGHRS and CDR2 YFSETQ. For the CDR3, the DNA is TGCGCCAGCAGCTTGTTCCCTAGCCGCAATGAGCAGTTCTTC. Protein product: CASSLFPSRNEQFF.

The chain recombines TRBV6-6 with TRBJ2-5; D is uncertain. Germline loops: CDR1 MNHNY, CDR2 SVGAGI (reference sequence). V lost 3 bases and J 2 bases, leaving 16 bases between the germline ends. This CDR3 spans 16 amino acids. For the CDR3, the DNA is TGTGCCAGCAGTTATTCACAGTGGTCAGGACAAGAGACCCAGTACTTC. This sequence encodes CASSYSQWSGQETQYF.

This clone was seen a few times. The chain has TRBV4-1 and TRBJ2-1; no clear D gene. Germline CDR1 reads MGHRA; CDR2 reads YSYEKL. Trimming cost V 0 bases and J 5 bases, with 14 bases left between them. This CDR3 spans 16 amino acids. CDR3 in amino acids: CASSQDRYGRNNEQFF. The CDR3 nucleotides read TGCGCCAGCAGCCAAGATCGTTACGGTAGAAACAATGAGCAGTTCTTC.

The V call is TRBV7-9, the J call TRBJ2-7, with a weak D call TRBD2 (5 bases). Deletions cut 2 bases from V and 3 bases from J, with 14 bases between. The CDR3 contains 15 residues. Germline values: CDR1 SEHNR, CDR2 FQNEAQ (reference sequence). This CDR3 reads CASSLFSEGDYEQYF. CDR3 DNA sequence: TGTGCCAGCAGCTTATTCTCCGAGGGAGACTACGAGCAGTACTTC.

V usage is TRBV4-1 and J usage is TRBJ1-2, with D tentatively TRBD1 (6 bases). The V gene's germline CDR1 is MGHRA and CDR2 YSYEKL. The length of the CDR3 is 15 residues. Deletions cut 5 bases from V and 2 bases from J, with 15 bases between. CDR3 in DNA: TGCGCCAGCAGCTTTAGCCGGGACATCAACTATGGCTACACCTTC. Amino acid sequence: CASSFSRDINYGYTF.

The gene calls are TRBV7-9 and TRBJ2-3; D gene ambiguous. The length of the CDR3 is 15 residues. V was shortened by 0 bases and J by 0 bases, with 7 bases between the two germline ends. CDR1 SEHNR and CDR2 FQNEAQ come from the germline V gene (reference sequence). This CDR3 reads CASSLALPSTDTQYF. CDR3 coding DNA: TGTGCCAGCAGCTTAGCACTACCTAGCACAGATACGCAGTATTTT.

A few counts support this clone. The CDR3 nucleotides read TGTGCCAGCAGTTTATTCCAAGGGGGACGATCCTACAATGAGCAGTTCTTC. Its protein is CASSLFQGGRSYNEQFF. This chain joins TRBV27 and TRBJ2-1; D may be TRBD1 (6 bases). The germline gives CDR1 MNHEY, CDR2 SMNVEV (reference sequence). This CDR3 spans 17 amino acids. V shed 1 base and J shed 1 base, with 14 bases lying between them.

V usage is TRBV19 and J usage is TRBJ2-1, with 14 bases identical to TRBD2. The CDR3 length is 14 residues. The germline V gene encodes CDR1 LNHDA and CDR2 SQIVND (reference sequence). J was trimmed by 8 bases and V by 4 bases; bases with no gene match: 1. DNA of the CDR3: TGTGCCAGTAGTAGACTAGCGGGGGGGGATGAGCAGTTCTTC. Translation: CASSRLAGGDEQFF.

CDR3 in amino acids: CAWSRQGGGSNQPQHF. In nucleotides, the CDR3 is TGTGCCTGGAGTAGACAGGGCGGTGGTAGCAATCAGCCCCAGCATTTT. This chain joins TRBV30 and TRBJ1-5, with TRBD1 identical over 7 bases. With 2 bases clipped from V and 0 bases from J, the junction kept 7 bases outside the gene matches. The CDR3 extends over 16 amino acids. Germline lookup yields CDR1 GTSNPN and CDR2 SVGIG (reference sequence).

This clone was observed a handful of times. The chain uses TRBV25-1 and TRBJ2-7; 9 bases agree with TRBD1. Germline V gene lookup returns CDR1 MGHDK and CDR2 SYGVNS. V dropped 1 base and J dropped 4; count of bases not matched to a gene: 11. The CDR3 runs 17 residues. The CDR3 DNA sequence: TGTGCCAGCAGTGAATCAACCCCCCGGACAGGGGTTTACGAGCAGTACTTC. It encodes CASSESTPRTGVYEQYF.

This chain connects TRBV7-2 to TRBJ1-3; no clear D. Germline CDR1 is SGHTA and CDR2 is FQGNSA. This CDR3 has 13 residues. Trimming left V 5 bases short and J 4 bases short, with 9 bases between. The CDR3 bases are TGTGCCAGCAGCGTGGGAGGCGGAAACACCATATATTTT. It is translated as CASSVGGGNTIYF.

This clone was observed a handful of times. V gene TRBV4-2 combines with J gene TRBJ2-7; 8 bases are shared with TRBD2. CDR1 is LGHNA and CDR2 is YNFKEQ in the germline V gene. The J segment lost 3 bases and the V segment lost 0 bases, leaving 7 bases of the junction unmatched. This CDR3 spans 16 amino acids. The DNA of the CDR3 is TGTGCCAGCAGCCAAGAGGGAACGGGAGGGGGCTACGAGCAGTACTTC. Its translation: CASSQEGTGGGYEQYF.

The chain joins TRBV30 to TRBJ1-1; possible D gene TRBD1, 6 bases. Germline V gives CDR1 GTSNPN, CDR2 SVGIG (reference sequence). The V end lost 3 bases, the J end lost 4 bases, and 15 bases lay between the germline ends. The CDR3 spans 14 residues. The chain's CDR3 is CAWSRGGEGTEAFF. The CDR3 DNA sequence: TGTGCCTGGAGCCGCGGGGGCGAGGGCACTGAAGCTTTCTTT.

This clone was recorded only once. The V gene is TRBV9, the J gene TRBJ2-2; TRBD2 matches 11 bases. The CDR3 consists of 16 residues. Germline assignment: CDR1 SGDLS and CDR2 YYNGEE. V shed 3 bases, J shed 0 bases, and the junction held 1 base outside the gene matches. The CDR3 region has the DNA TGTGCCAGCAGCGAACTAGCGGGAGCGAACACCGGGGAGCTGTTTTTT. Its translation is CASSELAGANTGELFF.

The V call is TRBV5-1, the J call TRBJ2-1; a weak D match, TRBD1 (6 bases). Trimming removed 1 base at V and 9 bases at J, with 17 bases between. CDR3 length: 15 residues. From germline, CDR1 is SGHRS and CDR2 YFSETQ. The CDR3 protein is CASSLFPVQGGEQFF. CDR3 nucleotides: TGCGCCAGCAGCTTGTTCCCCGTCCAAGGGGGTGAGCAGTTCTTC.

The V call is TRBV29-1, the J call TRBJ2-1, with a possible D match to TRBD2 (6 bases). V was pared by 4 bases and J by 1 base, with 8 bases between. This CDR3 contains 13 residues. Germline V lookup: CDR1 SQVTM, CDR2 ANQGSEA. In DNA, the CDR3 is TGCAGCGTTGCGGGGGAGTCCTACAATGAGCAGTTCTTC. Its translation is CSVAGESYNEQFF.

The chain couples TRBV2 to TRBJ1-1, with TRBD1 matching over 7 bases. Trimming removed 3 bases from V and 5 bases from J; junction bases left unmatched: 12. The CDR3 length is 16 residues. Germline V CDR1 and CDR2: SNHLY, FYNNEI. The CDR3 is CASSDAGHRGGTEAFF. CDR3 nucleotide sequence: TGTGCCAGCAGTGATGCGGGTCACAGGGGTGGAACTGAAGCTTTCTTT.

The chain joins TRBV6-1 to TRBJ2-5; tentative D call: TRBD2 (6 bases). The germline V gene encodes CDR1 MNHNS and CDR2 SASEGT. The V end was cut by 6 bases, the J end by 1 base, with 12 bases between. This CDR3 has 14 amino acids. The CDR3 region has the DNA TGTGCCAGCAGCAAATCGGGACTCCAAGAGACCCAGTACTTC. Translation: CASSKSGLQETQYF.

This chain connects TRBV7-3 to TRBJ2-1; 8 positions agree with TRBD2. Germline CDR1 and CDR2: SGHTA and FQGTGA. This CDR3 comprises 15 residues. The ends lost 5 bases at V and 0 bases at J; junction bases unmatched: 3. The CDR3 region has the DNA TGTGCCAGCAGCGACAGCGGGAGCTCCTACAATGAGCAGTTCTTC. This gives the protein CASSDSGSSYNEQFF.

This chain connects TRBV2 to TRBJ1-1; 8 bases map to TRBD1. The CDR3 length is 12 residues. Germline V CDR1 and CDR2: SNHLY, FYNNEI. Trimming at V came to 9 bases and at J to 4 bases, leaving 4 bases not matched to a gene. Written as DNA, the CDR3 is TGTGCCAGTCGGACAGGGACCACTGAAGCTTTCTTT. Encoded protein: CASRTGTTEAFF.

The CDR3 nucleotides are TGTGCCAGCAGTTACTCCGGGGGGCAAGAGACCCAGTACTTC. It codes for CASSYSGGQETQYF. The chain recombines TRBV6-6 with TRBJ2-5, with TRBD2 identical over 7 bases. V lost 0 bases, J lost 2 bases, and 0 bases stayed unmatched. CDR1 and CDR2 (germline): MNHNY, SVGAGI (reference sequence). The CDR3 contains 14 residues.

The V call is TRBV5-4, the J call TRBJ2-7; a possible D gene is TRBD1 (6 bases). This CDR3 contains 15 residues. V lost 1 base and J lost 1, with 12 bases in between. In germline, CDR1 is SGHNT, CDR2 YYREEE (reference sequence). This CDR3 is CASSLRDTVSYEQYF. In nucleotides, the CDR3 is TGTGCCAGCAGCTTGAGGGACACCGTATCCTACGAGCAGTACTTC. The full variable domain, its missing parts supplied by reference TRBV5-4 and TRBJ2-7, is ETGVTQSPTHLIKTRGQQVTLRCSSQSGHNTVSWYQQALGQGPQFIFQYYREEENGRGNFPPRFSGLQFPNYSSELNVNALELDDSALYLCASSLRDTVSYEQYFGPGTRLTVT.